This record concerns one T cell receptor (beta chain) sequence. The CDR3 runs 16 residues. Germline V gene sequence: CDR1 SGHRS, CDR2 YFSETQ. Trimming cost V 4 bases and J 0 bases, with 16 bases left between them. Authors' data handling: Cell counts per sample came from amplifying reference gene primers. Some clones are missing from TCRdb's copy, which holds only in-frame ones; the method was immunoSEQ multiplex PCR. The V and J calls and the clone size are those of that table, but D and trimming were determined from the DNA. The sample shows hundreds of thousands of clones, approximately 91% of them seen only once. Followed over time, Seattle patients had been enrolled while infection was active. The data stem from a study of blood T cell repertoires in COVID-19. Study-level background: T cells, B-cell-depleted T cells, or PBMCs supplied cDNA or gDNA.

This TCR came from a young woman with COVID-19, enrolled during active disease. The chain is built from TRBV5-1 and TRBJ1-1, with D maybe TRBD1 (5 bases). Sequencing used peripheral blood. CDR3 sequence: CASSPRDLGMNTEAFF. The CDR3 DNA follows: TGCGCCAGCAGCCCGCGGGACTTAGGGATGAACACTGAAGCTTTCTTT.